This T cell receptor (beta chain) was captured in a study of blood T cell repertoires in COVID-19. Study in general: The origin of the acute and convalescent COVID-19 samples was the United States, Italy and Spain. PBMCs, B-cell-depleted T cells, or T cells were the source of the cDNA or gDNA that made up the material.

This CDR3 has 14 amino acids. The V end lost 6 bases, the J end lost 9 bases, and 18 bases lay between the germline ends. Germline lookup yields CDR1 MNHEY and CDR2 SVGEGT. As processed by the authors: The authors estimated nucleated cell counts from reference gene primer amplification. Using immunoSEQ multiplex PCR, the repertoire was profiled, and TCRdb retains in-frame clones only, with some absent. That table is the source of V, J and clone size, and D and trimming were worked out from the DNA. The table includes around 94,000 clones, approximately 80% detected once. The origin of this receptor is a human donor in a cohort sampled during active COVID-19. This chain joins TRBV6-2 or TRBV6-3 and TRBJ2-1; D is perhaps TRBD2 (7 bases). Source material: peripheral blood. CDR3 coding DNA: TGTGCCAGCAGCGGTCCCGGGGGGCTGGGTGAGCAGTTCTTC. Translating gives CASSGPGGLGEQFF.